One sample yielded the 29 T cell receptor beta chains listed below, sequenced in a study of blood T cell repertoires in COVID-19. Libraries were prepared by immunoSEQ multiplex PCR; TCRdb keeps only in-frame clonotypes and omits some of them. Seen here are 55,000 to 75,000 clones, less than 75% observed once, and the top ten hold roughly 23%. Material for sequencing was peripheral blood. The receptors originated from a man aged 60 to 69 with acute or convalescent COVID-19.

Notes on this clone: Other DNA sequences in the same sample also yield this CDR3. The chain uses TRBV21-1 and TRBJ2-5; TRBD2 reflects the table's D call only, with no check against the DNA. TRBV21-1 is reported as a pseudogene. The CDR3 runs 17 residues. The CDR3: CASSNIKLSTYQETQYF. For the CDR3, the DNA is TGTGCCAGCAGCAATATTAAGCTGTCCACGTACCAAGAGACCCAGTACTTC.

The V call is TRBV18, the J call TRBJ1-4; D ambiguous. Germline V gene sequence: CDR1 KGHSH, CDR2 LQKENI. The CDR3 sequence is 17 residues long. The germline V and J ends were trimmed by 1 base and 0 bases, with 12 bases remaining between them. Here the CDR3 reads CASSPRNPSATNEKLFF. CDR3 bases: TGTGCCAGCTCACCACGAAACCCCAGTGCAACTAATGAAAAACTGTTTTTT.

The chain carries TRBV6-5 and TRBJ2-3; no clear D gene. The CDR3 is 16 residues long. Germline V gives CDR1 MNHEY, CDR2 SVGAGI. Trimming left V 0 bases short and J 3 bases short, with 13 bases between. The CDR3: CASSYSRFFPTDTQYF. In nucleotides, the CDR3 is TGTGCCAGCAGTTACTCGAGGTTCTTCCCGACAGATACGCAGTATTTT.

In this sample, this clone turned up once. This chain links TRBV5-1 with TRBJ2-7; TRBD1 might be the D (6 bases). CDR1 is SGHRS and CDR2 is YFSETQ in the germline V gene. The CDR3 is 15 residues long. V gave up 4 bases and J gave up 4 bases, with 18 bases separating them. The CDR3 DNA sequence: TGCGCCAGCAGCCACGGGACACCAACGGAGTACGAGCAGTACTTC. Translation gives CASSHGTPTEYEQYF.

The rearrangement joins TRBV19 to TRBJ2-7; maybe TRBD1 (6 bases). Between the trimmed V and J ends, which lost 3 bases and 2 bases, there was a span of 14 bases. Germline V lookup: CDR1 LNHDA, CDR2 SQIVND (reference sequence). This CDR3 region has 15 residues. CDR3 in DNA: TGTGCCAGTAGTATGGGCCGGGACACCGCCTACGAGCAGTACTTC. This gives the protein CASSMGRDTAYEQYF.

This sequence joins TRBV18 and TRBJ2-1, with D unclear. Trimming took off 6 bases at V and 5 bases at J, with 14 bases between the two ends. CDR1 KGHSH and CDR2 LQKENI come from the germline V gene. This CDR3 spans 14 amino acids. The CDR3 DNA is TGTGCCAGCTCTCACCGGCAGGCTGACAATGAGCAGTTCTTC. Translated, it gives CASSHRQADNEQFF.

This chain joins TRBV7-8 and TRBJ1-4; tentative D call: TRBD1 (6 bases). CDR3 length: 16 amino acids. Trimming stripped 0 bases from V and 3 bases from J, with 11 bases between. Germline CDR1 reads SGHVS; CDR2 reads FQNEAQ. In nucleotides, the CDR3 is TGTGCCAGCAGCTTAGCGTCCCGACAGGCTAATGAAAAACTGTTTTTT. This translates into CASSLASRQANEKLFF.

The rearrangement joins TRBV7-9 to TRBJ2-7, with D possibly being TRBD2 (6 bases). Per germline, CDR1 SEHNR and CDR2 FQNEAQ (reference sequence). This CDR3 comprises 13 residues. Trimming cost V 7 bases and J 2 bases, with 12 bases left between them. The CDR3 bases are TGTGCCAGCACGAGCGGGTTAGCCTACGAGCAGTACTTC. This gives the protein CASTSGLAYEQYF. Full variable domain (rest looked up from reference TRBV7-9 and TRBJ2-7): DTGVSQNPRHKITKRGQNVTFRCDPISEHNRLYWYRQTLGQGPEFLTYFQNEAQLEKSRLLSDRFSAERPKGSFSTLEIQRTEQGDSAMYLCASTSGLAYEQYFGPGTRLTVT.

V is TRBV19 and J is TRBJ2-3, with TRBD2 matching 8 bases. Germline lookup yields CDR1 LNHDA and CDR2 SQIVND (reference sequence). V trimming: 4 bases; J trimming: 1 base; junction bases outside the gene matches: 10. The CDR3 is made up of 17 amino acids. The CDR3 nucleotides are TGTGCCAGTAGTACAATACTAGCGGCTAAACGCACAGATACGCAGTATTTT. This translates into CASSTILAAKRTDTQYF.

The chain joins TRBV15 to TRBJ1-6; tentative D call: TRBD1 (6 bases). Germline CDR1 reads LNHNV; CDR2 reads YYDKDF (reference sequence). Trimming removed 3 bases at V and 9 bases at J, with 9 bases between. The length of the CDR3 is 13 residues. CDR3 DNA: TGTGCCACCAGCAGGGACAGTCTTTCACCCCTCCACTTT. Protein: CATSRDSLSPLHF.

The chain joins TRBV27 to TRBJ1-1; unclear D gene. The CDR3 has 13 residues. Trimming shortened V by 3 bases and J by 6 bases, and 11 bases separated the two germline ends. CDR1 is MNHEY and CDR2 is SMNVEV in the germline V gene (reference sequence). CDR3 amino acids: CASSFKVGPEAFF. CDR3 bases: TGTGCCAGCAGTTTCAAGGTGGGCCCTGAAGCTTTCTTT.

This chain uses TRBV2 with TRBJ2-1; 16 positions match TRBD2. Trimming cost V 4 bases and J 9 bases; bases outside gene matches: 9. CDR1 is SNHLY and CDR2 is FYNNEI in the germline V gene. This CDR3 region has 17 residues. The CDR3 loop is CASSASSGLAGGGEQFF. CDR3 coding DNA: TGTGCCAGCAGTGCCTCGTCGGGACTAGCGGGAGGGGGTGAGCAGTTCTTC.

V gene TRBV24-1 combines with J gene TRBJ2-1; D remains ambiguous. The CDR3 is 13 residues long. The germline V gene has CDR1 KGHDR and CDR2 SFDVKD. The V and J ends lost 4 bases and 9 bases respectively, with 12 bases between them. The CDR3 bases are TGTGCCACCAGTGAGAGATCTCTTGGTGAGCAGTTCTTC. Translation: CATSERSLGEQFF.

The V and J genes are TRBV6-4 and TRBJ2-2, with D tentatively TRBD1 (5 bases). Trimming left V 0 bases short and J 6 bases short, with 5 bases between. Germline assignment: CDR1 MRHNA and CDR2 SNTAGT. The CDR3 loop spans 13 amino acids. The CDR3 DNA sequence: TGTGCCAGCAGTGACTCAGGGGCCGGGGAGCTGTTTTTT. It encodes CASSDSGAGELFF.

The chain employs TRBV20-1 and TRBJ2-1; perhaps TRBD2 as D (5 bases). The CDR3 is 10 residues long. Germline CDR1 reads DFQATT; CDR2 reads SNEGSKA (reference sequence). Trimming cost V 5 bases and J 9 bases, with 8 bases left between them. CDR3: CSAARGEQFF. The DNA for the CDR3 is TGCAGTGCTGCCCGGGGTGAGCAGTTCTTC.

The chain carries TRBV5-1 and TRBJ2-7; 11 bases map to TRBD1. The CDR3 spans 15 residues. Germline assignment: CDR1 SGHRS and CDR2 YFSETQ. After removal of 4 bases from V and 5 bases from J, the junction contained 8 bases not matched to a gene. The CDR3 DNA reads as TGCGCCAGCAGCGGGGGACAGGGGGGCGGACACGAGCAGTACTTC. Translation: CASSGGQGGGHEQYF.

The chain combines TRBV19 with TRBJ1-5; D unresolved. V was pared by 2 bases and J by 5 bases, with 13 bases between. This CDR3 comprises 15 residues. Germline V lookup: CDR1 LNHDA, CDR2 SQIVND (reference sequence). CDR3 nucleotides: TGTGCCAGTAGTATAATGGACGGGATCGATCAGCCCCAGCATTTT. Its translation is CASSIMDGIDQPQHF.

CDR3 nucleotide sequence: TGTGCCACCAGGGAGGTCGCCGGGGGGGAGCAGTTCTTC. This sequence encodes CATREVAGGEQFF. The chain links TRBV24-1 to TRBJ2-1, with 7 nucleotides matching TRBD2. Looked up from germline, CDR1 is KGHDR and CDR2 is SFDVKD. CDR3 length equals 13 residues. V shed 7 bases, J shed 10 bases, and the junction held 9 bases outside the gene matches.

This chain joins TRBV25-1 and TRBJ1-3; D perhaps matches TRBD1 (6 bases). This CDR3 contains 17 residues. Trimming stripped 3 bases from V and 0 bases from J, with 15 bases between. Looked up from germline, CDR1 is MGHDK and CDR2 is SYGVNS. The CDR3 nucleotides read TGTGCCAGCAGTGAGCTGGGACACGGAAGCTCTGGAAACACCATATATTTT. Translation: CASSELGHGSSGNTIYF.

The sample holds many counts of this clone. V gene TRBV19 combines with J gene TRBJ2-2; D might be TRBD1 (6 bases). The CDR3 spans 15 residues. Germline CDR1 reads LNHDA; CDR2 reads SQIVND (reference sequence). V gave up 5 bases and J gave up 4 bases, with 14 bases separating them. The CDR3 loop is CASSSDSRSTGELFF. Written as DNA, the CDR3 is TGTGCCAGTAGTTCGGACAGCAGGTCCACCGGGGAGCTGTTTTTT.

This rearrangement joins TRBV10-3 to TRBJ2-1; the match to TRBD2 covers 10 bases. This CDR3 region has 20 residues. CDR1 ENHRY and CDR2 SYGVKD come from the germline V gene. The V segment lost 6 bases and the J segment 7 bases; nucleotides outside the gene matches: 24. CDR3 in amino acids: CAISPGYSGRDNLPGNEQFF. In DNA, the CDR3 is TGTGCCATCAGCCCCGGGTACAGCGGGAGGGATAATCTCCCGGGGAATGAGCAGTTCTTC.

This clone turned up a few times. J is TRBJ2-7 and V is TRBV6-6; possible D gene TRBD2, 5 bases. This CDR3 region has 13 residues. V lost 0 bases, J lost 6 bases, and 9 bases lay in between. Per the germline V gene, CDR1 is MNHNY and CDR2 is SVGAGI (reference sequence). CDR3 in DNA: TGTGCCAGCAGTTACTCGAGGGAAGGCGAGCAGTACGTC. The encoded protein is CASSYSREGEQYV.

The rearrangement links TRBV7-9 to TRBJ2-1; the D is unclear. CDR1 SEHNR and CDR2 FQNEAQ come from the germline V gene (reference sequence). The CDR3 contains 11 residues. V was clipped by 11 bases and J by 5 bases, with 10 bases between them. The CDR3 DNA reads TGTGCCCGCGGATCGAACAATGAGCAGTTCTTC. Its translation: CARGSNNEQFF. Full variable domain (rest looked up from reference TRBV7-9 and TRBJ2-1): DTGVSQNPRHKITKRGQNVTFRCDPISEHNRLYWYRQTLGQGPEFLTYFQNEAQLEKSRLLSDRFSAERPKGSFSTLEIQRTEQGDSAMYLCARGSNNEQFFGPGTRLTVL.

The CDR3 sequence is CASSPGQGFPRSTDTQYF. Written as DNA, the CDR3 is TGTGCCAGCAGCCCGGGACAGGGGTTCCCTCGGAGCACAGATACGCAGTATTTT. This chain uses TRBV3-1 (or the pseudogene TRBV3-2) with TRBJ2-3; 10 bases map to TRBD1. The germline CDR1 and CDR2 sequences are LGHDT and YNNKEL (reference sequence). The CDR3 totals 18 residues. Trimming took 4 bases from V and 0 from J; bases not matched to a gene: 10.

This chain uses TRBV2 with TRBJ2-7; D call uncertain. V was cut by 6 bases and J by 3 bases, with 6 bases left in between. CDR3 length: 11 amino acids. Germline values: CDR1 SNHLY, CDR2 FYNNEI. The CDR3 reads CASSGYYEQYV. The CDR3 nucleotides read TGTGCCAGCAGCGGTTACTACGAGCAGTACGTC.

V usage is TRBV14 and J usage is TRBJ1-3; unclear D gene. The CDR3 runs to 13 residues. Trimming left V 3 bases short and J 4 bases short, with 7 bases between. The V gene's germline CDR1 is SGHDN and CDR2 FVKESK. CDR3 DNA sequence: TGTGCCAGCAGCCAGGGAGCGGGAAACACCATATATTTT. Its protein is CASSQGAGNTIYF.

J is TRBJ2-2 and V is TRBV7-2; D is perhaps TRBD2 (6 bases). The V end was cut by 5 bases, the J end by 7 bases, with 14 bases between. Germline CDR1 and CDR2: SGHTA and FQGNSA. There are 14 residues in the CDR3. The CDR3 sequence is CASSKVGGRGELFF. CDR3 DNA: TGTGCCAGCAGCAAGGTCGGGGGACGCGGGGAGCTGTTTTTT.

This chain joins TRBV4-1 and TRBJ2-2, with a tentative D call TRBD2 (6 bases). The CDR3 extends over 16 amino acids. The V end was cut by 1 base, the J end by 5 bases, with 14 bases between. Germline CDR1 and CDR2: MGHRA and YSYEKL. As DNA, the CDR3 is TGCGCCAGCAGCCAAGGCTCGAGGGGAGGAACCGGGGAGCTGTTTTTT. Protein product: CASSQGSRGGTGELFF.

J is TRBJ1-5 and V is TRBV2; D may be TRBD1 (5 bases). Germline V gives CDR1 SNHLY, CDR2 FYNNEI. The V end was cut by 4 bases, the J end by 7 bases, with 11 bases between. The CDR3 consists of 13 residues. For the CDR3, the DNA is TGTGCCAGCAGTGTTCAGGGCGGCCAGCCCCAGCATTTT. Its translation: CASSVQGGQPQHF.